A selection of T cell receptor beta chains follows, all from one sample in a study of cytomegalovirus exposure and HLA in healthy donors. Only in-frame clones appear in the TCRdb table, and some are missing; sequencing was by immunoSEQ multiplex PCR. The sample holds approximately 61,000 clones, less than 70% seen once. The sample consisted of PBMCs. These TCRs come from a woman in her 50s in good health and CMV-seronegative. Both conserved end residues are part of each CDR3. D genes are given only for firm matches. The size of a clone is reported for some rows only, either as once, few or many, or as a class for expanded clones.

D gene: NA; V gene: TRBV5-3; clone size: NA; J gene: TRBJ2-5; CDR3 protein: CAHPRLGDPETQYF; CDR3 DNA: TGTGCCCACCCTCGGCTAGGGGATCCAGAGACCCAGTACTTC
D gene: NA; V gene: TRBV4-3; clone size: NA; J gene: TRBJ1-5; CDR3 protein: CASSQDSASDSNQPQHF; CDR3 DNA: TGCGCCAGCAGCCAAGATAGCGCCTCCGATAGCAATCAGCCCCAGCATTTT
D gene: NA; V gene: TRBV5-1; clone size: once; J gene: TRBJ2-3; CDR3 protein: CASSPGSVGTDTQYF; CDR3 DNA: TGCGCCAGCAGCCCGGGGAGTGTTGGCACAGATACGCAGTATTTT
D gene: NA; V gene: TRBV5-6; clone size: once; J gene: TRBJ2-7; CDR3 protein: CASSSFYEQYF; CDR3 DNA: TGTGCCAGCAGCTCTTTTTACGAGCAGTACTTC
D gene: NA; V gene: TRBV5-1; clone size: NA; J gene: TRBJ2-5; CDR3 protein: CASSPGQIEETQYF; CDR3 DNA: TGCGCCAGCAGCCCAGGACAGATCGAAGAGACCCAGTACTTC
D gene: TRBD1; V gene: TRBV4-1; clone size: few; J gene: TRBJ2-7; CDR3 protein: CASSQDLTGGRHEQYF; CDR3 DNA: TGCGCCAGCAGCCAAGATTTGACAGGGGGGCGCCACGAGCAGTACTTC
D gene: NA; V gene: TRBV7-9; clone size: NA; J gene: TRBJ2-6; CDR3 protein: CASSPGSVNVLTF; CDR3 DNA: TGTGCCAGCAGTCCGGGGTCCGTTAACGTCCTGACTTTC
D gene: NA; V gene: TRBV5-1; clone size: NA; J gene: TRBJ1-1; CDR3 protein: CASKKQGEAFF; CDR3 DNA: TGCGCCAGCAAAAAACAGGGCGAAGCTTTCTTT
D gene: NA; V gene: TRBV7-9; clone size: NA; J gene: TRBJ1-1; CDR3 protein: CASSLGLLSDNTEAFF; CDR3 DNA: TGTGCCAGCAGCTTAGGGCTCTTATCAGATAACACTGAAGCTTTCTTT
D gene: TRBD2; V gene: TRBV5-5; clone size: NA; J gene: TRBJ2-1; CDR3 protein: CASSLGTSGRELWFF; CDR3 DNA: TGTGCCAGCAGCTTGGGTACTAGCGGGAGAGAGTTGTGGTTCTTC
D gene: TRBD1; V gene: TRBV28; clone size: NA; J gene: TRBJ1-2; CDR3 protein: CASSSGTGGVGYTF; CDR3 DNA: TGTGCCAGCAGCTCCGGGACAGGGGGCGTTGGCTACACCTTC
D gene: NA; V gene: TRBV29-1; clone size: NA; J gene: TRBJ1-5; CDR3 protein: CSVLSSGRNQPQHF; CDR3 DNA: TGCAGCGTTCTGTCGTCAGGGCGTAATCAGCCCCAGCATTTT
D gene: TRBD1; V gene: TRBV18; clone size: NA; J gene: TRBJ1-3; CDR3 protein: CASSPPGQTGNTIYF; CDR3 DNA: TGTGCCAGCTCACCACCGGGACAGACAGGAAACACCATATATTTT
D gene: TRBD1; V gene: TRBV19; clone size: NA; J gene: TRBJ1-1; CDR3 protein: CASSIRQGRNTEAFF; CDR3 DNA: TGTGCCAGTAGTATTCGACAGGGTCGTAACACTGAAGCTTTCTTT
D gene: NA; V gene: TRBV7-3; clone size: NA; J gene: TRBJ2-7; CDR3 protein: CASSLYRGGYGQYF; CDR3 DNA: TGTGCCAGCAGCTTATACAGGGGGGGATACGGGCAGTACTTC
D gene: NA; V gene: TRBV7-6; clone size: NA; J gene: TRBJ2-1; CDR3 protein: CASSLLIAADEQFF; CDR3 DNA: TGTGCCAGCAGCCTACTAATAGCCGCCGATGAGCAGTTCTTC
D gene: NA; V gene: TRBV27; clone size: NA; J gene: TRBJ2-7; CDR3 protein: CASSLLNTGSYEQYF; CDR3 DNA: TGTGCCAGCAGTTTACTCAATACAGGGAGCTACGAGCAGTACTTC
D gene: TRBD1; V gene: TRBV4-3; clone size: few; J gene: TRBJ1-4; CDR3 protein: CASSQGQGVAEKLFF; CDR3 DNA: TGCGCCAGCAGCCAAGGACAGGGGGTGGCCGAAAAACTGTTTTTT
D gene: TRBD1; V gene: TRBV28; clone size: few; J gene: TRBJ1-1; CDR3 protein: CASSSSGQGITEAFF; CDR3 DNA: TGTGCCAGCAGTTCGTCGGGACAGGGGATCACTGAAGCTTTCTTT
D gene: NA; V gene: TRBV5-1; clone size: few; J gene: TRBJ1-2; CDR3 protein: CASSPDGYGYTF; CDR3 DNA: TGCGCCAGCAGCCCCGACGGGTATGGCTACACCTTC
D gene: NA; V gene: TRBV4-3; clone size: NA; J gene: TRBJ1-5; CDR3 protein: CASSQEDRQPLSNQPQHF; CDR3 DNA: TGCGCCAGCAGCCAAGAAGACCGACAGCCACTTAGCAATCAGCCCCAGCATTTT
D gene: NA; V gene: TRBV7-9; clone size: NA; J gene: TRBJ1-2; CDR3 protein: CASSSVHGYTF; CDR3 DNA: TGTGCCAGCAGTTCAGTCCATGGCTACACCTTC
D gene: NA; V gene: TRBV7-3; clone size: NA; J gene: TRBJ1-1; CDR3 protein: CASTPGTGTTEAFF; CDR3 DNA: TGTGCCAGCACCCCCGGAACAGGGACCACTGAAGCTTTCTTT
D gene: NA; V gene: TRBV6-7; clone size: NA; J gene: TRBJ2-7; CDR3 protein: CASSYRDIYEQYF; CDR3 DNA: TGTGCCAGCAGTTACCGGGACATTTACGAGCAGTACTTC
D gene: NA; V gene: TRBV7-2; clone size: few; J gene: TRBJ1-5; CDR3 protein: CASSLDSNSNQPQHF; CDR3 DNA: TGTGCCAGCAGCCTCGACTCCAATAGCAATCAGCCCCAGCATTTT
D gene: NA; V gene: TRBV10-3; clone size: few; J gene: TRBJ1-1; CDR3 protein: CAISESNRENEAFF; CDR3 DNA: TGTGCCATCAGTGAGTCGAACCGTGAGAATGAAGCTTTCTTT
D gene: TRBD2; V gene: TRBV28; clone size: NA; J gene: TRBJ2-5; CDR3 protein: CASSPGLGAGGRSETQYF; CDR3 DNA: TGTGCCAGCAGCCCCGGTTTAGGGGCGGGAGGGAGATCGGAGACCCAGTACTTC
D gene: NA; V gene: TRBV5-1; clone size: NA; J gene: TRBJ1-2; CDR3 protein: CASSLVIETGALYTF; CDR3 DNA: TGCGCCAGCAGCTTGGTTATCGAAACAGGCGCCCTCTACACCTTC
D gene: TRBD2; V gene: TRBV5-1; clone size: NA; J gene: TRBJ2-7; CDR3 protein: CASSRGLAAYEQYF; CDR3 DNA: TGCGCCAGCAGCCGCGGACTAGCTGCCTACGAGCAGTACTTC
D gene: TRBD2; V gene: TRBV6-4; clone size: NA; J gene: TRBJ2-1; CDR3 protein: CASSDLAGSLGEQFF; CDR3 DNA: TGTGCCAGCAGTGACTTAGCGGGATCCCTCGGTGAGCAGTTCTTC
D gene: NA; V gene: TRBV27; clone size: NA; J gene: TRBJ2-7; CDR3 protein: CASSFGRSYEQYF; CDR3 DNA: TGTGCCAGCAGTTTTGGGCGCTCCTACGAGCAGTACTTC
D gene: TRBD2; V gene: TRBV7-2; clone size: NA; J gene: TRBJ2-2; CDR3 protein: CASSLLAGRAGELFF; CDR3 DNA: TGTGCCAGCAGCTTACTAGCGGGACGCGCCGGGGAGCTGTTTTTT
D gene: NA; V gene: TRBV18; clone size: few; J gene: TRBJ1-1; CDR3 protein: CASSPGEGMNTEAFF; CDR3 DNA: TGTGCCAGCTCACCTGGAGAGGGCATGAACACTGAAGCTTTCTTT
D gene: TRBD1; V gene: TRBV10-3; clone size: NA; J gene: TRBJ1-3; CDR3 protein: CAIRDTRGRGTIYF; CDR3 DNA: TGTGCCATCAGGGACACCAGGGGGCGAGGGACCATATATTTT
D gene: TRBD1; V gene: TRBV6-5; clone size: once; J gene: TRBJ1-4; CDR3 protein: CASRDRDSLNEKLFF; CDR3 DNA: TGTGCCAGCAGAGACCGGGACAGTCTTAATGAAAAACTGTTTTTT
D gene: NA; V gene: TRBV13; clone size: few; J gene: TRBJ2-1; CDR3 protein: CASRTRNNNEQFF; CDR3 DNA: TGTGCCAGCAGAACGCGGAACAACAATGAGCAGTTCTTC
D gene: NA; V gene: TRBV5-1; clone size: few; J gene: TRBJ2-6; CDR3 protein: CASSFQGLGGANVLTF; CDR3 DNA: TGCGCCAGCAGCTTCCAAGGTTTGGGCGGGGCCAACGTCCTGACTTTC
D gene: NA; V gene: TRBV19; clone size: NA; J gene: TRBJ2-3; CDR3 protein: CASSRQTTDTQYF; CDR3 DNA: TGTGCCAGTAGTAGACAGACCACAGATACGCAGTATTTT
D gene: NA; V gene: TRBV7-2; clone size: once; J gene: TRBJ2-2; CDR3 protein: CASSPRSVAAGELFF; CDR3 DNA: TGTGCCAGCAGCCCGAGGTCGGTAGCCGCCGGGGAGCTGTTTTTT
D gene: TRBD1; V gene: TRBV5-1; clone size: NA; J gene: TRBJ2-7; CDR3 protein: CASSLTTGFYEQYF; CDR3 DNA: TGCGCCAGCAGCCTAACGACAGGGTTCTACGAGCAGTACTTC
D gene: NA; V gene: TRBV4-3; clone size: once; J gene: TRBJ1-2; CDR3 protein: CASSQDGAFSYYGYTF; CDR3 DNA: TGCGCCAGCAGCCAAGATGGGGCATTCTCCTACTATGGCTACACCTTC
D gene: TRBD1; V gene: TRBV15; clone size: NA; J gene: TRBJ1-5; CDR3 protein: CATSRRQGIEQPQHF; CDR3 DNA: TGTGCCACCAGCCGACGACAGGGGATCGAGCAGCCCCAGCATTTT
D gene: TRBD1; V gene: TRBV7-9; clone size: NA; J gene: TRBJ1-4; CDR3 protein: CASSPSGTGWEKLFF; CDR3 DNA: TGTGCCAGCAGTCCATCCGGGACAGGATGGGAAAAACTGTTTTTT
D gene: TRBD1; V gene: TRBV12-5; clone size: NA; J gene: TRBJ2-3; CDR3 protein: CASGLGRQGSTQYF; CDR3 DNA: TGTGCTAGTGGTTTGGGCCGACAGGGGTCAACGCAGTATTTT
D gene: NA; V gene: TRBV7-9; clone size: NA; J gene: TRBJ1-2; CDR3 protein: CASSFIDMDISGYTF; CDR3 DNA: TGTGCCAGCAGCTTCATCGACATGGACATCTCCGGCTACACCTTC